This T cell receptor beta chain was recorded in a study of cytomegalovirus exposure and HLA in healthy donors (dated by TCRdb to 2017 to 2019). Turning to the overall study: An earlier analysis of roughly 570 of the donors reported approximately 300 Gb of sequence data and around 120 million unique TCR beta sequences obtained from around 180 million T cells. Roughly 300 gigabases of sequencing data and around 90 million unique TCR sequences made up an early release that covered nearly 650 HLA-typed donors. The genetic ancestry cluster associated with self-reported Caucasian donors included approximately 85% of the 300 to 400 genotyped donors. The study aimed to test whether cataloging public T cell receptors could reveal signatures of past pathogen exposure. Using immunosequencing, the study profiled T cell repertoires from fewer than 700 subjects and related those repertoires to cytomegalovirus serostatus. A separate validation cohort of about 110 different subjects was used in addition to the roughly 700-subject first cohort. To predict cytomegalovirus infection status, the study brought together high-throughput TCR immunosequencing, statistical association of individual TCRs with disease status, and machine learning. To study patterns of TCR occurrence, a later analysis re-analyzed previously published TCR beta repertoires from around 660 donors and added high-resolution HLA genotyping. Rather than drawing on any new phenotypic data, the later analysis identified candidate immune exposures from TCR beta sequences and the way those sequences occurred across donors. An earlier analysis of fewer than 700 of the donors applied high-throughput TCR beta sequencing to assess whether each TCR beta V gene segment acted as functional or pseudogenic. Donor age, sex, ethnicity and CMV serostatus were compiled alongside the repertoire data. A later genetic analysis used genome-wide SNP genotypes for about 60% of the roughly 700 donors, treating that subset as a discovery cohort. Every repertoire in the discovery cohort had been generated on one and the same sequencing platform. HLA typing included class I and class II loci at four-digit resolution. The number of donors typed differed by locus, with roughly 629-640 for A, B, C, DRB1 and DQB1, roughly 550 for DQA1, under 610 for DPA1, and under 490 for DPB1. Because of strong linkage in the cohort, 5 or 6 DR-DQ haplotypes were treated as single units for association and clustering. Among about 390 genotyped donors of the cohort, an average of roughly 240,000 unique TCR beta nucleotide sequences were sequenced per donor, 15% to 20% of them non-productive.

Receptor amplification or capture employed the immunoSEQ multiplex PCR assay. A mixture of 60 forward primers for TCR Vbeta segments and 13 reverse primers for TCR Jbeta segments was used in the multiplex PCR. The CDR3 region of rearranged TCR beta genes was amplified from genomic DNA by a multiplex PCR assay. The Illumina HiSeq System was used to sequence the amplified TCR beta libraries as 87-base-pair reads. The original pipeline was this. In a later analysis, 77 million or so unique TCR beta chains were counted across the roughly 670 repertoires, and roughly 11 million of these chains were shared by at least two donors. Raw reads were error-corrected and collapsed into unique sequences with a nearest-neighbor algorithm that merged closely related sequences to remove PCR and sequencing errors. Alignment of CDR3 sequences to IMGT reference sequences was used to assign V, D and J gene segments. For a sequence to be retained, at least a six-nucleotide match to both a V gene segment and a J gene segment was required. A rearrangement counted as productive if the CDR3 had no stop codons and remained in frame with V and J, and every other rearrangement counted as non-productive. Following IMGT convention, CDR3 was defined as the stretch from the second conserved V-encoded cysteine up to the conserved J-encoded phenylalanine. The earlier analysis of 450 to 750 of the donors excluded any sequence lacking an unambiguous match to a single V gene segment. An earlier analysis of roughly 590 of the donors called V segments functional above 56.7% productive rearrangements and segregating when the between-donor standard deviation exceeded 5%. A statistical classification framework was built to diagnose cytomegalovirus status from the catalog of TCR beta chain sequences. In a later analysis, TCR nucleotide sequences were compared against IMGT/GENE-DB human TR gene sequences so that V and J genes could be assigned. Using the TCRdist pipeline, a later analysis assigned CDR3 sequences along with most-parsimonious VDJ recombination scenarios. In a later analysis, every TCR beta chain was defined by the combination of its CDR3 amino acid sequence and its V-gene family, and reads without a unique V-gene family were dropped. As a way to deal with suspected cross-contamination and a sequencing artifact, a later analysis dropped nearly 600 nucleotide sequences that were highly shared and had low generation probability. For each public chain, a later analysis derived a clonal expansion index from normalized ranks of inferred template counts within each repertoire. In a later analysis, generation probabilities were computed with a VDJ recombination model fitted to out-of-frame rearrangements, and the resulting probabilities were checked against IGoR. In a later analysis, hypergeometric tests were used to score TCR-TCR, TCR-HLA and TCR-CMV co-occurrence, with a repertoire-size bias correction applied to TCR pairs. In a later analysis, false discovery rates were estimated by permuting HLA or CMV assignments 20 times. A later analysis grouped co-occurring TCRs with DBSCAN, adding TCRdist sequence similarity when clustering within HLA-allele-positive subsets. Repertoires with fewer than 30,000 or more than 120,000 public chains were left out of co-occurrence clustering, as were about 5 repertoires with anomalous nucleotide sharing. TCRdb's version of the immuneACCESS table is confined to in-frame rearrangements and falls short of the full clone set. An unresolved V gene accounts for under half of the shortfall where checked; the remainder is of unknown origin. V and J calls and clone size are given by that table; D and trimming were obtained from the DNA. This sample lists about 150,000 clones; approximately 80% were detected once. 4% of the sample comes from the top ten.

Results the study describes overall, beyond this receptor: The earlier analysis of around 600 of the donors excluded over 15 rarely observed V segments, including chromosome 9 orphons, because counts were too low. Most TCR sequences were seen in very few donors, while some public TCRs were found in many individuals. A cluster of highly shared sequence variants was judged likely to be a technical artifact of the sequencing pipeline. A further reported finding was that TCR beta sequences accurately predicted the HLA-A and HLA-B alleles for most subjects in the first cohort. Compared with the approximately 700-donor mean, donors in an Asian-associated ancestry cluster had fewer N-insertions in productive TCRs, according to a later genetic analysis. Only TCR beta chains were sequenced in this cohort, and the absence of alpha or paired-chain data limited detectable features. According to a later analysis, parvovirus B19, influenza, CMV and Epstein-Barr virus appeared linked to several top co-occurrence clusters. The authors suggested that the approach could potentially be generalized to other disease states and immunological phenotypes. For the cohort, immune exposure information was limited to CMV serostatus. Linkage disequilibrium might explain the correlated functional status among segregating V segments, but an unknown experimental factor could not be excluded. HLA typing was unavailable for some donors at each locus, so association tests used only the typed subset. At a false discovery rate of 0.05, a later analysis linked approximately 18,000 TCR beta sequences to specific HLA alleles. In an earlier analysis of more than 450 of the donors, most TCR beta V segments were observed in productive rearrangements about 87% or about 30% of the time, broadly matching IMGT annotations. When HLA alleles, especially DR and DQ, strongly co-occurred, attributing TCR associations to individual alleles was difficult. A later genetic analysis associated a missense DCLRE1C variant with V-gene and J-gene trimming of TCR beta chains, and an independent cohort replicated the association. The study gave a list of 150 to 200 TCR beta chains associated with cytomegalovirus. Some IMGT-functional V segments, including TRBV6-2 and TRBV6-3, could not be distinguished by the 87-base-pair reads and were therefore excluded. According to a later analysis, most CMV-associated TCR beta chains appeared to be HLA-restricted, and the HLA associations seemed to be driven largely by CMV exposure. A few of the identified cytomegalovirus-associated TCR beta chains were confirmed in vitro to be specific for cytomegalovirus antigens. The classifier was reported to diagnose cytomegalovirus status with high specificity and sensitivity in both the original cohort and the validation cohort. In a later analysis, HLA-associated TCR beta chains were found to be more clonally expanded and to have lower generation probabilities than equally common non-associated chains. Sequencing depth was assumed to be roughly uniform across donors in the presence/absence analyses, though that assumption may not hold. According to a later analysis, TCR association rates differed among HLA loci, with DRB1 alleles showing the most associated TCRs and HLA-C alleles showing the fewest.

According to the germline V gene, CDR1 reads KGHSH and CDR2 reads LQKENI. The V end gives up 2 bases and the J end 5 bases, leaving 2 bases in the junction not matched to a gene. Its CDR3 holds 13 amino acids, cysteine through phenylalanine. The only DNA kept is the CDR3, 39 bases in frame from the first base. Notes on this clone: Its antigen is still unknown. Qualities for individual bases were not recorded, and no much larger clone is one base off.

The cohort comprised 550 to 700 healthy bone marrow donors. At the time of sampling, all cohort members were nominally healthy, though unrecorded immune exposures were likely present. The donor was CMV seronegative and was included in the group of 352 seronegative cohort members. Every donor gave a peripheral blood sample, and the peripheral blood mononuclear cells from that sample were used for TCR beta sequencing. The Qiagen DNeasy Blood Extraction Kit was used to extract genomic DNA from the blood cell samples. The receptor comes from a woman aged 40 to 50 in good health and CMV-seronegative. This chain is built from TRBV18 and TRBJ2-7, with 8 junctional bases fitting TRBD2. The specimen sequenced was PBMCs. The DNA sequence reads TGTGCCAGCTCACCAGGACTAGCTGACGAGCAGTACTTC. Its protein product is CASSPGLADEQYF.